These T cell receptor beta chains were read from a single sample in a study of spatial heterogeneity in lung cancer. TCRdb independently ran MiXCR on the 5' RACE reads; one entry per CDR3 protein. The table shows tens of thousands of distinct CDR3 sequences, with approximately 19% occurring only once. The input for sequencing was PBMCs, taken at follow-up. These TCRs come from a male donor with early-stage non-small cell lung cancer. CDR3s include the opening cysteine and the closing phenylalanine or tryptophan. The D gene is left open where the match is weak. Expanded clones get a size class; other rows say once, few or many, or leave the size out.

cdr3_length j_call d_call clone_size v_call cdr3_aa cdr3_nt
14 TRBJ2-5 NA NA TRBV3-1 CASSQDSQDAERIF TGTGCCAGCAGCCAAGATTCGCAGGACGCTGAGAGGATCTTC
16 TRBJ1-2 TRBD1 few TRBV9 CASSAEMGQARDGYTF TGTGCCAGCAGCGCAGAAATGGGACAGGCGAGGGATGGCTACACCTTC
14 TRBJ2-1 TRBD1 few TRBV19 CASSMGTGANEQFF TGTGCCAGTAGTATGGGGACAGGGGCCAATGAGCAGTTCTTC
15 TRBJ2-4 TRBD2 many TRBV10-3 CAISPGLAGDNIQYF TGTGCCATCAGTCCGGGACTAGCGGGAGACAACATTCAGTACTTC
15 TRBJ2-2 TRBD1 few TRBV19 CASSTGQVSAGELFF TGTGCCAGTAGTACGGGACAGGTGTCCGCCGGGGAGCTGTTTTTT
15 TRBJ1-6 NA NA TRBV20-1 CSARGGFSYNSPLHF TGCAGTGCTAGAGGCGGGTTCTCCTATAATTCACCCCTCCACTTT
15 TRBJ2-1 NA NA TRBV25-1 CASSDLSWTVKEQFF TGTGCCAGCAGTGACCTTTCTTGGACAGTCAAGGAGCAGTTCTTC
14 TRBJ1-6 NA few TRBV30 CAWSVGNRNSPLHF TGTGCCTGGAGTGTTGGGAACAGAAATTCACCCCTCCACTTT
14 TRBJ1-5 TRBD1 many TRBV20-1 CSAKGQWSNQPQHF TGCAGTGCTAAGGGACAGTGGAGCAATCAGCCCCAGCATTTT
12 TRBJ1-1 NA NA TRBV7-2 CASSLSVGSAFF TGTGCCAGCAGCTTATCCGTCGGGTCTGCTTTCTTT
15 TRBJ1-1 NA NA TRBV20-1 CSASGTPGTNTEAFF TGCAGTGCTAGTGGGACCCCCGGGACGAACACTGAAGCTTTCTTT
16 TRBJ2-3 TRBD1 NA TRBV29-1 CSVHSTGVSGTDTQYF TGCAGCGTTCACTCCACAGGGGTAAGCGGAACAGATACGCAGTATTTT
14 TRBJ2-5 NA NA TRBV24-1 CATSEGPAWETQYF TGTGCCACCAGTGAAGGGCCAGCCTGGGAGACCCAGTACTTC
15 TRBJ1-5 NA NA TRBV6-1 CASSPTVGGNQPQHF TGTGCCAGCAGCCCGACAGTGGGCGGCAATCAGCCCCAGCATTTT
16 TRBJ1-1 NA few TRBV27 CASSSRETAEHTEAFF TGTGCCAGCAGTTCCCGGGAAACCGCGGAACACACTGAAGCTTTCTTT
14 TRBJ1-1 NA NA TRBV2 CASTLREGNTEAFF TGTGCCAGCACGCTACGAGAGGGGAACACTGAAGCTTTCTTT
14 TRBJ1-2 TRBD1 NA TRBV7-6 CASSLGLTGDGYTF TGTGCCAGCAGCTTAGGACTGACAGGGGACGGCTACACCTTC